This passage covers 29 T cell receptor beta chains from one sample sequenced in a study of CD8+ T cells in alopecia areata. Extracted RNA was reverse transcribed, and the resulting cDNA served as sequencing template. Libraries were prepared by immunoSEQ multiplex PCR; TCRdb keeps only in-frame clonotypes and omits some of them. The repertoire holds roughly 220,000 clones, with roughly two fifths as singletons. Specified treatment: oral pan-JAK inhibitor, 5-10 mg twice daily. This specimen was CD4+ T cells sorted from blood, taken at approximately week 30, from a patient treated with tofacitinib. These receptors all come from a human donor with alopecia areata.

This clone was detected a few times. This sequence joins TRBV11-2 and TRBJ2-1, with D unresolved. The V end was cut by 1 base, the J end by 6 bases, with 10 bases between. The V gene's germline CDR1 is SGHAT and CDR2 FQNNGV. The CDR3 has 14 residues. CDR3 sequence reads: CASSLASAVNEQFF. The CDR3 coding sequence is TGTGCCAGCAGCTTAGCTAGTGCAGTCAATGAGCAGTTCTTC.

The CDR3 nucleotides are TGTGCCGTGGCAGTAGCGGGAAGTGGGGAGACCCAGTACTTC. Translated: CAVAVAGSGETQYF. The chain couples TRBV2 to TRBJ2-5; 8 bases map to TRBD2. The CDR3 is 14 amino acids. Germline V gene lookup returns CDR1 SNHLY and CDR2 FYNNEI. J gave up 5 bases and V 11 bases, and 13 bases lay outside the gene matches.

This chain uses TRBV19 with TRBJ2-7; no firm D call. V gave up 4 bases and J gave up 2 bases, with 9 bases separating them. Germline values: CDR1 LNHDA, CDR2 SQIVND (reference sequence). The CDR3 runs to 13 residues. The CDR3 loop reads CASSKGITYEQYF. For the CDR3, the DNA is TGTGCCAGTAGTAAGGGTATTACCTACGAGCAGTACTTC. Full variable domain (rest looked up from reference TRBV19 and TRBJ2-7): DGGITQSPKYLFRKEGQNVTLSCEQNLNHDAMYWYRQDPGQGLRLIYYSQIVNDFQKGDIAEGYSVSREKKESFPLTVTSAQKNPTAFYLCASSKGITYEQYFGPGTRLTVT.

The chain is built from TRBV5-1 and TRBJ1-1; 9 nucleotides match TRBD1. This CDR3 is built from 15 residues. Germline V CDR1 and CDR2: SGHRS, YFSETQ. The V segment lost 4 bases and the J segment 4 bases; nucleotides outside the gene matches: 8. The CDR3 sequence is CASSPSGQGFTEAFF. For the CDR3, the DNA is TGCGCCAGCAGCCCATCGGGACAGGGATTCACTGAAGCTTTCTTT.

The chain links TRBV9 to TRBJ2-1; 8 bases align to TRBD2. Germline CDR1 reads SGDLS; CDR2 reads YYNGEE. The CDR3 loop spans 17 amino acids. The V segment lost 3 bases and the J segment 9 bases; nucleotides outside the gene matches: 17. In nucleotides, the CDR3 is TGTGCCAGCAGCGACCCACAGCACCTCGGACTAGCCGGTGAGCAGTTCTTC. Its protein is CASSDPQHLGLAGEQFF. Supplemented by reference TRBV9 and TRBJ2-1, the full variable domain reads DSGVTQTPKHLITATGQRVTLRCSPRSGDLSVYWYQQSLDQGLQFLIQYYNGEERAKGNILERFSAQQFPDLHSELNLSSLELGDSALYFCASSDPQHLGLAGEQFFGPGTRLTVL.

The V and J genes are TRBV7-2 and TRBJ1-4; no definite D call. The CDR3 is made up of 11 amino acids. V was cut by 2 bases and J by 7 bases, with 2 bases left in between. The germline gives CDR1 SGHTA, CDR2 FQGNSA. Here the CDR3 DNA reads TGTGCCAGCAGCTTAAGTGAAAAACTGTTTTTT. Protein sequence: CASSLSEKLFF.

This clone was picked up a small number of times. The chain links TRBV5-1 to TRBJ2-3; TRBD2 agrees at 11 bases. The germline CDR1 and CDR2 sequences are SGHRS and YFSETQ. V dropped 1 base and J dropped 5; count of bases not matched to a gene: 9. The CDR3 length is 17 residues. CDR3 nucleotides: TGCGCCAGCAGCTTGATCACTAGCGGGAGTGGAGGAGATACGCAGTATTTT. It is translated as CASSLITSGSGGDTQYF.

The J gene is TRBJ2-7, the V gene TRBV28; possible D gene TRBD1, 5 bases. Deletions cut 2 bases from V and 4 bases from J, with 9 bases between. Germline CDR1 MDHEN, CDR2 SYDVKM. The CDR3 totals 13 residues. The DNA for the CDR3 is TGTGCCAGCAGTTTACCACAGGTTTACGAGCAGTACTTC. It codes for CASSLPQVYEQYF. Combining the CDR3 with reference TRBV28 and TRBJ2-7 gives the whole variable domain DVKVTQSSRYLVKRTGEKVFLECVQDMDHENMFWYRQDPGLGLRLIYFSYDVKMKEKGDIPEGYSVSREKKERFSLILESASTNQTSMYLCASSLPQVYEQYFGPGTRLTVT.

This chain connects TRBV9 to TRBJ1-2; weak D call: TRBD1 (6 bases). Germline assignment: CDR1 SGDLS and CDR2 YYNGEE. This CDR3 comprises 14 residues. Trimming left V 2 bases short and J 3 bases short, with 11 bases between. The CDR3 DNA follows: TGTGCCAGCAGCGTCATACAGGGTGACTATGGCTACACCTTC. Protein sequence: CASSVIQGDYGYTF.

This clone was counted a few times. The CDR3, as DNA: TGTGCCAGCAGTCTTCGGCTAGCGGGGGGATTCGAGCAGTACTTC. This sequence encodes CASSLRLAGGFEQYF. The chain links TRBV6-5 to TRBJ2-7; 11 bases match TRBD2. V was pared by 5 bases and J by 6 bases, with 9 bases of the junction left unmatched. The CDR3 contains 15 residues. The germline V gene encodes CDR1 MNHEY and CDR2 SVGAGI.

This clone has a handful of counts. CDR3 region: CAWGKNLENIQYF. CDR3 coding DNA: TGTGCCTGGGGAAAGAACCTGGAAAACATTCAGTACTTC. The rearrangement joins TRBV30 to TRBJ2-4; D is ambiguous. The CDR3 is 13 residues long. Trimming cost V 5 bases and J 5 bases, with 13 bases left between them. CDR1 is GTSNPN and CDR2 is SVGIG in the germline V gene (reference sequence).

This clone has only a few counts. The chain is built from TRBV10-3 and TRBJ1-6; no definite D call. The CDR3 is 16 amino acids. V dropped 8 bases and J dropped 6 bases, with 20 bases sitting between them. CDR1 and CDR2 from the germline V gene are ENHRY and SYGVKD. The CDR3 reads CAIGSVAGETNSPLHF. CDR3 coding DNA: TGTGCCATCGGTAGCGTTGCTGGGGAGACTAATTCACCCCTCCACTTT.

This clone was counted between two and nine times. The chain has TRBV30 and TRBJ2-5; D gene unclear. Judging by the DNA end, TRBJ2-7 fits better; the J call may be wrong. This CDR3 is built from 11 residues. Germline V gene data show CDR1 as GTSNPN and CDR2 as SVGIG (reference sequence). The CDR3 bases are TGTGCCTGGAGTTCGGCCTACGAGCAGTACTTC. The encoded protein is CAWSSAYEQYF.

This clone has just one count. The chain combines TRBV6-5 with TRBJ2-5; tentatively, D is TRBD2 (6 bases). The V and J ends lost 6 bases and 3 bases respectively, with 14 bases between them. Per germline, CDR1 MNHEY and CDR2 SVGAGI. This CDR3 spans 14 amino acids. The CDR3 DNA reads as TGTGCCAGCAGCTCGCGGGACTCCGAAGAGACCCAGTACTTC. As protein: CASSSRDSEETQYF.

This chain links TRBV28 with TRBJ2-7, with TRBD2 matching over 8 bases. The CDR3 is 15 residues long. CDR1 and CDR2 from the germline V gene are MDHEN and SYDVKM. Unmatched junction bases numbered 14, after V lost 5 bases and J lost 8 bases. CDR3: CASSPSGGATSKQYF. CDR3 sequence (DNA): TGTGCCAGCAGTCCGAGCGGGGGCGCAACATCCAAGCAGTACTTC. The full variable domain, completed using reference TRBV28 and TRBJ2-7, is DVKVTQSSRYLVKRTGEKVFLECVQDMDHENMFWYRQDPGLGLRLIYFSYDVKMKEKGDIPEGYSVSREKKERFSLILESASTNQTSMYLCASSPSGGATSKQYFGPGTRLTVT.

The rearrangement joins TRBV29-1 to TRBJ2-7; 9 bases match TRBD2. CDR1 is SQVTM, CDR2 ANQGSEA, per germline. V shed 7 bases and J 7 bases; nucleotides not matched to a gene: 11. The CDR3 length is 13 residues. The CDR3: CSAGPGLAGEQYF. The DNA of the CDR3 is TGCAGCGCCGGTCCGGGACTAGCTGGAGAGCAGTACTTC.

This clone was found a few times. Within the sample, other DNA sequences also encode this same CDR3. The gene calls are TRBV5-5 and TRBJ1-2, with 9 bases that match TRBD1. The CDR3 is 13 amino acids. The V gene's germline CDR1 is SGHKS and CDR2 YYEKEE (reference sequence). V lost 3 bases and J lost 7; bases outside the gene matches: 4. CDR3 in DNA: TGTGCCAGCAGCTCGGGACAGGGCAGTGGCTACACCTTC. It yields the protein CASSSGQGSGYTF.

This clone was picked up a small number of times. The rearrangement uses TRBV29-1 and TRBJ2-1; D call uncertain. The length of the CDR3 is 14 residues. Germline assignment: CDR1 SQVTM and CDR2 ANQGSEA. Trimming took 2 bases from V and 1 from J, leaving 9 bases between them. For the CDR3, the DNA is TGCAGCGTTGAAAGGAAGGATTCCTACAATGAGCAGTTCTTC. This gives the protein CSVERKDSYNEQFF.

The rearrangement uses TRBV6-1 and TRBJ2-7; 7 bases match TRBD1. J gave up 3 bases and V 3 bases, and 5 bases lay outside the gene matches. CDR1 is MNHNS, CDR2 SASEGT, per germline. The CDR3 is made up of 14 amino acids. The CDR3 nucleotides are TGTGCCAGCAGTGAGACAGGGAGAATCTACGAGCAGTACTTC. Translating gives CASSETGRIYEQYF.

The chain employs TRBV11-2 and TRBJ2-1; no clear D gene. This CDR3 has 14 residues. Germline CDR1 and CDR2: SGHAT and FQNNGV. V shed 0 bases and J shed 11 bases, with 14 bases lying between them. The CDR3 loop reads CASSLDPQVMQQFF. The CDR3 coding sequence is TGTGCCAGCAGCTTAGATCCGCAGGTCATGCAGCAGTTCTTC.

V and J are TRBV30 and TRBJ1-1; TRBD1 might be the D (5 bases). V lost 0 bases, J lost 2 bases, and 19 bases lay in between. CDR1 is GTSNPN, CDR2 SVGIG, per germline (reference sequence). CDR3 length: 17 residues. CDR3 sequence (DNA): TGTGCCTGGAGTGTACGTTTGGGGACGAATGTAAACACTGAAGCTTTCTTT. Amino acids: CAWSVRLGTNVNTEAFF.

Only a few counts were recorded for this clone. This chain links TRBV5-1 with TRBJ2-1; 9 bases fit TRBD2. J was trimmed by 6 bases and V by 0 bases; bases with no gene match: 7. In germline, CDR1 is SGHRS, CDR2 YFSETQ. The CDR3 sequence is 16 residues long. CDR3 DNA sequence: TGCGCCAGCAGCTTGGTCGGCGGGAGGGGATCCAATGAGCAGTTCTTC. Residues: CASSLVGGRGSNEQFF.

This chain connects TRBV7-3 to TRBJ1-5; D is unclear. The CDR3 extends over 14 amino acids. V gave up 8 bases and J gave up 3 bases, with 14 bases separating them. Germline loops: CDR1 SGHTA, CDR2 FQGTGA. The CDR3: CASSYPLFNQPQHF. CDR3 nucleotide sequence: TGTGCCAGCTCCTACCCCTTATTCAATCAGCCCCAGCATTTT.

A single count supports this clone. One end of the junction fails to match germline, which may point to a read error. The chain has TRBV11-1 and TRBJ2-4, with 8 bases that match TRBD2. The CDR3 is 14 amino acids. Germline-derived CDR1 and CDR2 are SGHAT and FQDESV (reference sequence). The CDR3 region has the DNA TGTGCCAGCAGCCCAGGTAGCGGGACTGGGGACTTATGGTTC. Encoded protein: CASSPGSGTGDLWF.

The chain is built from TRBV29-1 and TRBJ1-1; tentatively, D is TRBD1 (6 bases). V was trimmed by 6 bases and J by 4 bases, leaving 18 bases between them. Germline V gene data show CDR1 as SQVTM and CDR2 as ANQGSEA. There are 14 residues in the CDR3. CDR3 loop: CSVGKTGAGTEAFF. The CDR3 nucleotides are TGCAGCGTAGGAAAGACAGGAGCGGGCACTGAAGCTTTCTTT. The entire variable domain, with the rest obtained from reference TRBV29-1 and TRBJ1-1, is as follows: SAVISQKPSRDICQRGTSLTIQCQVDSQVTMMFWYRQQPGQSLTLIATANQGSEATYESGFVIDKFPISRPNLTFSTLTVSNMSPEDSSIYLCSVGKTGAGTEAFFGQGTRLTVV.

V usage is TRBV2 and J usage is TRBJ2-4; D is ambiguous. V was clipped by 3 bases and J by 6 bases, with 6 bases between them. The V gene's germline CDR1 is SNHLY and CDR2 FYNNEI. CDR3 length equals 12 residues. CDR3 in amino acids: CASSEVGNIQYF. DNA for the CDR3: TGTGCCAGCAGTGAGGTCGGAAACATTCAGTACTTC.

The table lists this clone with a few counts. This sequence joins TRBV18 and TRBJ2-3; no clear D gene. Between the trimmed V and J ends, which lost 1 base and 3 bases, there was a span of 5 bases. Germline assignment: CDR1 KGHSH and CDR2 LQKENI. The CDR3 has 13 amino acids. The chain's CDR3 is CASSPLQTDTQYF. CDR3 sequence (DNA): TGTGCCAGCTCACCACTTCAGACAGATACGCAGTATTTT.

This chain links TRBV30 with TRBJ1-1; D is undetermined. Germline V lookup: CDR1 GTSNPN, CDR2 SVGIG (reference sequence). The CDR3 has 13 residues. V was cut by 0 bases and J by 4 bases, with 9 bases left in between. The CDR3 spells CAWSVQSRTEAFF. The CDR3 DNA reads as TGTGCCTGGAGTGTACAGTCCCGCACTGAAGCTTTCTTT. Drawing the rest from reference TRBV30 and TRBJ1-1, the complete variable domain is SQTIHQWPATLVQPVGSPLSLECTVEGTSNPNLYWYRQAAGRGLQLLFYSVGIGQISSEVPQNLSASRPQDRQFILSSKKLLLSDSGFYLCAWSVQSRTEAFFGQGTRLTVV.

This sequence joins TRBV30 and TRBJ2-1; 10 nucleotides agree with TRBD2. The germline CDR1 and CDR2 sequences are GTSNPN and SVGIG (reference sequence). The CDR3 sequence is 19 residues long. Losses at the gene ends were 0 bases for V and 1 base for J; bases not matched to a gene: 12. Written as DNA, the CDR3 is TGTGCCTGGAGTGTACGGGGAGCGGGAGGGCCGGAGTCCTACAATGAGCAGTTCTTC. Its protein is CAWSVRGAGGPESYNEQFF.